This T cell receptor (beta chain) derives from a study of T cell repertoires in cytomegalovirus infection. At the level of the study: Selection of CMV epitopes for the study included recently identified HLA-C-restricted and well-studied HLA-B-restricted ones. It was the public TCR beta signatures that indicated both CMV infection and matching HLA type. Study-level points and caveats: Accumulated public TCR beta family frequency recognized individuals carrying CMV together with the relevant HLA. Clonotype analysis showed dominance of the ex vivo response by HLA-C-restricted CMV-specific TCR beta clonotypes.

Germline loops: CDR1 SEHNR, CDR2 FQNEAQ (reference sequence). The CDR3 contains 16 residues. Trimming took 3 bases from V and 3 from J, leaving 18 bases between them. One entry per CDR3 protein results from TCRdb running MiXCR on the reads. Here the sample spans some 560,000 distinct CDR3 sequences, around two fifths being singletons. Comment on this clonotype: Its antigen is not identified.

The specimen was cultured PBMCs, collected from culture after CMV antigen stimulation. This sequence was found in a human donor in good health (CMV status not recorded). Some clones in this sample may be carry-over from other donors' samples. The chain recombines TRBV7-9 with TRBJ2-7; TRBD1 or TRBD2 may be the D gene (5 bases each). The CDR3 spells CASSLSSSGRNYEQYF. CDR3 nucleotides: TGTGCCAGCAGCTTGAGTAGTTCGGGACGGAACTACGAGCAGTACTTC. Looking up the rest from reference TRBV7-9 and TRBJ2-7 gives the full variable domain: DTGVSQNPRHKITKRGQNVTFRCDPISEHNRLYWYRQTLGQGPEFLTYFQNEAQLEKSRLLSDRFSAERPKGSFSTLEIQRTEQGDSAMYLCASSLSSSGRNYEQYFGPGTRLTVT.